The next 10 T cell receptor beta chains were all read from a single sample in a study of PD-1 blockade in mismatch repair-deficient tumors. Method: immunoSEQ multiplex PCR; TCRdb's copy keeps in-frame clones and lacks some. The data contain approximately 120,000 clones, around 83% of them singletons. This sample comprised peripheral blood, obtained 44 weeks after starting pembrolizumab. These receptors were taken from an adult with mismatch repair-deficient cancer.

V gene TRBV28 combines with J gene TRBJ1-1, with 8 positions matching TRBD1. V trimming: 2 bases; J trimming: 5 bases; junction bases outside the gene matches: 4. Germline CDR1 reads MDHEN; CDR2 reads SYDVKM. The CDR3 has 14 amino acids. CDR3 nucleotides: TGTGCCAGCAGTTTAGGGACAGGCGTAACTGAAGCTTTCTTT. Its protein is CASSLGTGVTEAFF.

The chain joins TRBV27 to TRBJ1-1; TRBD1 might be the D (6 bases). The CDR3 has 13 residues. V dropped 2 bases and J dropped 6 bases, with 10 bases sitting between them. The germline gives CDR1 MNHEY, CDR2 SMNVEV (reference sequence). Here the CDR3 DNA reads TGTGCCAGCAGTTTAACTACAGGGTCTGAAGCTTTCTTT. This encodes CASSLTTGSEAFF.

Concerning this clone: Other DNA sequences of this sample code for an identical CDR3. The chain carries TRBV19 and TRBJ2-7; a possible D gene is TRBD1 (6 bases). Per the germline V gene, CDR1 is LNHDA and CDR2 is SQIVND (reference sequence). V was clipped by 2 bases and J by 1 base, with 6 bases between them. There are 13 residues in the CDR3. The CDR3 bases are TGTGCCAGTAGTATACAGGGGTCCTACGAGCAGTACTTC. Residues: CASSIQGSYEQYF.

The DNA for the CDR3 is TGTGCCTGGAGCACCCCCCCGGGACTAGCGGGGACTATAGCCAAAAACATTCAGTACTTC. As protein: CAWSTPPGLAGTIAKNIQYF. V usage is TRBV30 and J usage is TRBJ2-4, with TRBD2 matching over 13 bases. The CDR3 contains 20 residues. After removal of 3 bases from V and 0 bases from J, the junction contained 14 bases not matched to a gene. Germline values: CDR1 GTSNPN, CDR2 SVGIG (reference sequence).

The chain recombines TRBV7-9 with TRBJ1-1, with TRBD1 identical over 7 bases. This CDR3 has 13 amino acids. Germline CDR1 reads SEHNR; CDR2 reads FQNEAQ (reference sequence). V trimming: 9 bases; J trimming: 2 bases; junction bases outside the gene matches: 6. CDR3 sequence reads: CASLDRDNTEAFF. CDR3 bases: TGTGCCAGTCTCGACAGGGATAACACTGAAGCTTTCTTT. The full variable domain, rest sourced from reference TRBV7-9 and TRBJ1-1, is DTGVSQNPRHKITKRGQNVTFRCDPISEHNRLYWYRQTLGQGPEFLTYFQNEAQLEKSRLLSDRFSAERPKGSFSTLEIQRTEQGDSAMYLCASLDRDNTEAFFGQGTRLTVV.

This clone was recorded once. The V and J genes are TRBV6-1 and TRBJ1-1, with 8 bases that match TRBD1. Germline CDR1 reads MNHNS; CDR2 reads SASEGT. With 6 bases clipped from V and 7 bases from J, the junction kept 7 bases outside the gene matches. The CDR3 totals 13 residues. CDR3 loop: CASREGQADEAFF. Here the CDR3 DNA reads TGTGCCAGCAGGGAGGGACAGGCTGATGAAGCTTTCTTT.

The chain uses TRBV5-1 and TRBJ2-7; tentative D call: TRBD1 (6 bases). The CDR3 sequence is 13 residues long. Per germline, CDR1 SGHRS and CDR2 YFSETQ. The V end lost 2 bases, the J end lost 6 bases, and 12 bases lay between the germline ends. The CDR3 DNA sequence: TGCGCCAGCAGCTTCGGCCTAGGGGGCGAGCAGTACTTC. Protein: CASSFGLGGEQYF. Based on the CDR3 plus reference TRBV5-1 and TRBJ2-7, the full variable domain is KAGVTQTPRYLIKTRGQQVTLSCSPISGHRSVSWYQQTPGQGLQFLFEYFSETQRNKGNFPGRFSGRQFSNSRSEMNVSTLELGDSALYLCASSFGLGGEQYFGPGTRLTVT.

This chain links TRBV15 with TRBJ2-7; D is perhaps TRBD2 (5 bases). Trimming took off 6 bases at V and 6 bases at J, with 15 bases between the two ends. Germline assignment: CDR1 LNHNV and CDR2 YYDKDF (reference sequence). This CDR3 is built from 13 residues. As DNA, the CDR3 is TGTGCCACCAGTACTAGTGGTGCCCTCGAGCAGTACTTC. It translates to CATSTSGALEQYF.

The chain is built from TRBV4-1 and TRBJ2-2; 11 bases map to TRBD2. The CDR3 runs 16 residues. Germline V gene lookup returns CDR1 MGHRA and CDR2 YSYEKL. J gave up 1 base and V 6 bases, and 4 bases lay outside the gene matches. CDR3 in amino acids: CASSWTSGRNTGELFF. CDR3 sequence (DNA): TGCGCCAGCAGTTGGACTAGCGGGCGGAACACCGGGGAGCTGTTTTTT.

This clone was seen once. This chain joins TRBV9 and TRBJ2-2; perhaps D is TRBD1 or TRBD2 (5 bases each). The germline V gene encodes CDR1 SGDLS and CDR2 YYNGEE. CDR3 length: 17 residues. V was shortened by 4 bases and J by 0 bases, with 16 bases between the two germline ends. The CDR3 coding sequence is TGTGCCAGCAGCCCCCCCCCGGGACGGGCGAACACCGGGGAGCTGTTTTTT. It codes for CASSPPPGRANTGELFF. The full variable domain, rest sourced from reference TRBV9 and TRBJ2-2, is DSGVTQTPKHLITATGQRVTLRCSPRSGDLSVYWYQQSLDQGLQFLIQYYNGEERAKGNILERFSAQQFPDLHSELNLSSLELGDSALYFCASSPPPGRANTGELFFGEGSRLTVL.